The 15 T cell receptor beta chains presented below share a single source sample, sequenced in a study of cytomegalovirus exposure and HLA in healthy donors. Primers included in the PCR were 60 Vbeta and 13 Jbeta primers. Using immunoSEQ multiplex PCR, the repertoire was profiled, and TCRdb retains in-frame clones only, with some absent. This table has 100,000 to 150,000 clones, roughly 82% appearing once. The sequenced sample consisted of PBMCs. All receptors come from a boy between 10 and 17 years old in good health and CMV-seronegative.

The rearrangement uses TRBV30 and TRBJ2-2; 11 bases map to TRBD2. The V gene end was trimmed by 8 bases and the J gene end by 5 bases; junction bases not matched to a gene: 1. The CDR3 runs 12 residues. In germline, CDR1 is GTSNPN, CDR2 SVGIG (reference sequence). The CDR3, as DNA: TGTGCCGGGACTAGCGGAACCGGGGAGCTGTTTTTT. It specifies CAGTSGTGELFF.

J is TRBJ1-5 and V is TRBV30, with TRBD1 as a possible D gene (5 bases). The V end lost 0 bases, the J end lost 6 bases, and 9 bases lay between the germline ends. The CDR3 totals 13 residues. The germline V gene has CDR1 GTSNPN and CDR2 SVGIG (reference sequence). CDR3 bases: TGTGCCTGGAGTGTAGCCGGGGGTCAGCCCCAGCATTTT. Translating gives CAWSVAGGQPQHF.

DNA for the CDR3: TGTGCCAGCCGCGGACAGGGAGGGAACATTCAGTACTTC. This translates into CASRGQGGNIQYF. The chain joins TRBV2 to TRBJ2-4, with D perhaps matching TRBD1 (8 bases). V lost 8 bases and J lost 7, with 15 bases in between. This CDR3 contains 13 residues. Germline V gene sequence: CDR1 SNHLY, CDR2 FYNNEI.

The CDR3 spells CASSGTSDPTDTQYF. As DNA, the CDR3 is TGTGCCAGCAGTGGAACTAGCGACCCCACAGATACGCAGTATTTT. This chain uses TRBV6-4 with TRBJ2-3, with TRBD2 matching 7 bases. The J segment lost 2 bases and the V segment lost 4 bases, leaving 6 bases of the junction unmatched. CDR1 is MRHNA and CDR2 is SNTAGT in the germline V gene. The CDR3 loop spans 15 amino acids.

This chain's CDR3 is CASIQGPGSYEQYF. The CDR3 coding sequence is TGTGCCAGCATTCAGGGTCCGGGCTCCTACGAGCAGTACTTC. The chain recombines TRBV2 with TRBJ2-7; D possibly corresponds to TRBD1 (5 bases). There are 14 residues in the CDR3. V lost 7 bases and J lost 0, with 13 bases in between. Germline CDR1 SNHLY, CDR2 FYNNEI.

This clone showed up just once. This chain connects TRBV6-6 to TRBJ2-7; TRBD1 aligns across 10 bases. The ends lost 7 bases at V and 7 bases at J; junction bases unmatched: 13. The germline gives CDR1 MNHNY, CDR2 SVGAGI (reference sequence). The CDR3 totals 15 residues. CDR3 protein: CASTEDDRGPYEQYF. For the CDR3, the DNA is TGTGCCAGCACGGAGGACGACAGGGGGCCGTATGAGCAGTACTTC.

The V call is TRBV29-1, the J call TRBJ1-2; D perhaps matches TRBD1 (6 bases). Germline V gene lookup returns CDR1 SQVTM and CDR2 ANQGSEA. This CDR3 spans 14 amino acids. The V and J ends lost 2 bases and 2 bases respectively, with 12 bases between them. CDR3 sequence reads: CSVETGHTNYGYTF. As DNA, the CDR3 is TGCAGCGTTGAAACGGGACACACAAACTATGGCTACACCTTC.

This clone has a handful of counts. The J gene is TRBJ2-2, the V gene TRBV21-1; the D segment call TRBD1 is taken from the table without a DNA check. TRBV21-1 is a documented pseudogene. The CDR3 consists of 13 residues. CDR3 sequence: CASSKANTGELFF. CDR3 nucleotides: TGTGCCAGCAGCAAGGCCAACACCGGGGAGCTGTTTTTT.

The chain links TRBV5-6 to TRBJ2-5; 11 nucleotides match TRBD2. CDR3 length: 16 amino acids. With 0 bases clipped from V and 2 bases from J, the junction kept 3 bases outside the gene matches. Germline V gene lookup returns CDR1 SGHDT and CDR2 YYEEEE. CDR3 sequence: CASSLAGLAVQETQYF. The CDR3 DNA is TGTGCCAGCAGCTTGGCGGGACTAGCGGTACAAGAGACCCAGTACTTC. The variable domain in full, completed from reference TRBV5-6 and TRBJ2-5, reads DAGVTQSPTHLIKTRGQQVTLRCSPKSGHDTVSWYQQALGQGPQFIFQYYEEEERQRGNFPDRFSGHQFPNYSSELNVNALLLGDSALYLCASSLAGLAVQETQYFGPGTRLLVL.

The rearrangement links TRBV29-1 to TRBJ2-7; D not certain. CDR3 length: 11 residues. V lost 5 bases and J 1 base, leaving 6 bases between the germline ends. From germline, CDR1 is SQVTM and CDR2 ANQGSEA. The DNA for the CDR3 is TGCAGCGTTCTCGTATCCTACGAGCAGTACTTC. Protein: CSVLVSYEQYF.

The chain has TRBV12-5 and TRBJ1-5, with D hard to call. The germline V and J ends were trimmed by 5 bases and 4 bases, with 3 bases remaining between them. From germline, CDR1 is LGHNT and CDR2 FRNRAP. The length of the CDR3 is 11 residues. CDR3: CASGLNQPQHF. Written as DNA, the CDR3 is TGTGCTAGTGGTCTAAATCAGCCCCAGCATTTT.

A single count supports this clone. The rearrangement uses TRBV14 and TRBJ1-1; tentatively, D is TRBD1 (6 bases). The V end was cut by 4 bases, the J end by 2 bases, with 11 bases between. The CDR3 is made up of 14 amino acids. Germline lookup yields CDR1 SGHDN and CDR2 FVKESK. The CDR3 loop is CASSPGQSNTEAFF. The CDR3 DNA sequence: TGTGCCAGCAGCCCTGGACAGTCCAACACTGAAGCTTTCTTT.

The V gene is TRBV6-1, the J gene TRBJ1-3; D gene uncertain. This CDR3 has 16 residues. The V and J ends lost 2 bases and 0 bases respectively, with 11 bases between them. CDR1 and CDR2 (germline): MNHNS, SASEGT. CDR3 amino acids: CASSEPRVPSGNTIYF. CDR3 nucleotide sequence: TGTGCCAGCAGTGAACCCCGGGTACCCTCTGGAAACACCATATATTTT.

The chain combines TRBV7-2 with TRBJ1-3; 9 positions match TRBD1. Germline-derived CDR1 and CDR2 are SGHTA and FQGNSA. The CDR3 has 16 residues. Losses at the gene ends were 5 bases for V and 2 bases for J; bases not matched to a gene: 7. CDR3 bases: TGTGCCAGCAGCCGCAACAGGGGGCTAACTGGAAACACCATATATTTT. This gives the protein CASSRNRGLTGNTIYF. The full variable domain, rest sourced from reference TRBV7-2 and TRBJ1-3, is GAGVSQSPSNKVTEKGKDVELRCDPISGHTALYWYRQSLGQGLEFLIYFQGNSAPDKSGLPSDRFSAERTGGSVSTLTIQRTQQEDSAVYLCASSRNRGLTGNTIYFGEGSWLTVV.

The chain is built from TRBV15 and TRBJ2-1; 12 bases agree with TRBD2. Trimming took 1 base from V and 8 from J; bases not matched to a gene: 6. The length of the CDR3 is 16 residues. Per germline, CDR1 LNHNV and CDR2 YYDKDF (reference sequence). CDR3 loop: CATSRAPGTSGYEQFF. CDR3 nucleotide sequence: TGTGCCACCAGCAGAGCCCCCGGGACTAGCGGGTATGAGCAGTTCTTC.